Below, 7 T cell receptor beta chains from the same sample are listed, as sequenced in a study of response to subunit inactivated influenza vaccine. TCRdb re-analysed the RT-PCR reads in MiXCR, keeping a single row per CDR3 protein. The data show more than 550,000 distinct CDR3 sequences, with 11% seen just once and 11% held by the top ten. This sample was also put to use in a study of T cells expressing NK-cell markers. From that paper: UMIs accompanied the 5'RACE template switching by which TCR beta cDNA was made.

Specimen: PBMCs from blood, collected on the day of vaccination. These receptors all come from a man aged 45 to 65 who received an inactivated influenza vaccine.

A few counts support this clonotype. The chain uses TRBV28 and TRBJ1-2; TRBD1 aligns across 9 bases. Germline CDR1 and CDR2: MDHEN and SYDVKM. With 6 bases clipped from V and 6 bases from J, the junction kept 5 bases outside the gene matches. The CDR3 consists of 13 residues. The chain's CDR3 is CASRGQGVDGYTF. CDR3 nucleotide sequence: TGTGCCAGCAGGGGACAGGGAGTTGATGGCTACACCTTC.

V usage is TRBV25-1 and J usage is TRBJ1-2; D is unclear. Germline CDR1 and CDR2: MGHDK and SYGVNS. CDR3 length equals 14 residues. V was pared by 3 bases and J by 0 bases, with 8 bases between. The CDR3 loop reads CASSEAAANYGYTF. In DNA form, the CDR3 reads TGTGCCAGCAGTGAGGCGGCTGCTAACTATGGCTACACCTTC.

There are a few counts of this clonotype. The CDR3 here is CASRRAGPEQFF. CDR3 sequence (DNA): TGTGCCAGCAGACGGGCGGGACCTGAGCAGTTCTTC. This chain links TRBV12-3 or TRBV12-4 with TRBJ2-1; a possible D gene is TRBD2 (6 bases). This CDR3 has 12 amino acids. Trimming cost V 6 bases and J 9 bases, with 12 bases left between them.

This clonotype appeared a few times. V is TRBV27 and J is TRBJ2-7, with TRBD1 as a possible D gene (6 bases). The CDR3 extends over 13 amino acids. Germline-derived CDR1 and CDR2 are MNHEY and SMNVEV (reference sequence). V shed 4 bases and J shed 6 bases, with 13 bases lying between them. This CDR3 reads CASSYGQLGEQYF. In DNA, the CDR3 is TGTGCCAGCAGTTACGGACAGCTTGGCGAGCAGTACTTC.

This clonotype was counted between two and nine times. CDR3 in amino acids: CASSPSNVQETQYF. The CDR3 nucleotides are TGTGCCAGCAGCCCCAGTAACGTTCAAGAGACCCAGTACTTC. The chain uses TRBV11-2 and TRBJ2-5; D is ambiguous. The CDR3 extends over 14 amino acids. Per germline, CDR1 SGHAT and CDR2 FQNNGV. Trimming removed 5 bases at V and 2 bases at J, with 12 bases between.

The chain links TRBV20-1 to TRBJ2-7, with 10 nucleotides matching TRBD1. V was clipped by 2 bases and J by 3 bases; unmatched bases: 19. Germline assignment: CDR1 DFQATT and CDR2 SNEGSKA (reference sequence). The CDR3 runs to 19 residues. The DNA of the CDR3 is TGCAGTGCTAGACCGTCCCCGGGACAGGGGCTAAGGGACTACTACGAGCAGTACTTC. Its translation: CSARPSPGQGLRDYYEQYF.

The chain combines TRBV7-9 with TRBJ2-1; D perhaps matches TRBD2 (5 bases). The CDR3 runs 16 residues. In germline, CDR1 is SEHNR, CDR2 FQNEAQ (reference sequence). V was shortened by 2 bases and J by 0 bases, with 11 bases between the two germline ends. The DNA of the CDR3 is TGTGCCAGCAGCTTAATTCGGGGAAGCTCCTACAATGAGCAGTTCTTC. The encoded protein is CASSLIRGSSYNEQFF.